This T cell receptor (beta chain) is from a study of T cell therapy after organ transplantation. Background on the study: Patients received a median of 1.92 x 10^8 CMV-specific T cells over 2 to 6 infusions. Blood for the long-term post-therapy sample came 20 to 29 weeks after therapy.

The time point is: 20-29 weeks after completion of therapy. Drug-resistant or recurrent cytomegalovirus affected these solid-organ transplant recipient patients. Repertoires were generated with immunoSEQ multiplex PCR, while TCRdb's copy carries only in-frame clones and drops some. The sample consists of around 15,000 clones, about 85% of them appearing once. CDR3 length equals 15 residues. The germline CDR1 and CDR2 sequences are KGHSH and LQKENI. V dropped 3 bases and J dropped 1 base, with 12 bases sitting between them. Details on this clone: Its antigen remains unknown.

The V call is TRBV18, the J call TRBJ1-2; no reliable D call. The source material was CD8+ T cells from blood, sampled after autologous CMV-specific T cell therapy. The clonotype was recovered from a human patient who had received a solid organ transplant and had CMV disease. The T cells may come from the graft donor. The CDR3 is CASSPRQVLNYGYTF. For the CDR3, the DNA is TGTGCCAGCTCACCCCGGCAGGTTCTTAACTATGGCTACACCTTC.